The 2 T cell receptor beta chains in this list originate from one sample, sequenced in a study of human T cells and chemical hapten exposure. TCRdb reanalysed the RACE reads using MiXCR and keeps one entry per CDR3 protein. This table holds about 89,000 distinct CDR3 sequences, about an eighth found once. The sample's time point: patch test 3, about 24 weeks after DPC sensitization. Regarding treatment: therapeutic diphenylcyclopropenone sensitization with weekly scalp DPC. Sequencing was performed on whole blood, taken in connection with sensitization to the hapten diphenylcyclopropenone (DPC). The origin of the receptors is a woman aged 45-59 years with alopecia areata. Some clones in this sample may be carry-over from other donors' samples.

The V and J genes are TRBV7-9 and TRBJ2-2, with no clear D. Germline V lookup: CDR1 SEHNR, CDR2 FQNEAQ (reference sequence). The CDR3 has 16 amino acids. V gave up 5 bases and J gave up 0 bases, with 13 bases separating them. The CDR3 loop reads CASSERRQANTGELFF. DNA for the CDR3: TGTGCCAGCAGCGAGCGCCGGCAAGCGAACACCGGGGAGCTGTTTTTT.

This clonotype was counted many times. The chain joins TRBV5-6 to TRBJ2-1, with D unresolved. The CDR3 is 11 residues long. CDR1 and CDR2 from the germline V gene are SGHDT and YYEEEE. The V gene lost 2 bases and the J gene lost 9 bases, with 6 bases spanning the gap. The chain's CDR3 is CASSFNVEQFF. The CDR3 coding sequence is TGTGCCAGCAGCTTTAACGTTGAGCAGTTCTTC.